Presented here are 4 T cell receptor beta chains from one specimen sequenced in a study of cytomegalovirus exposure and HLA in healthy donors. The data were produced by immunoSEQ multiplex PCR, yet TCRdb's version contains in-frame clones alone and is incomplete. This table holds roughly 130,000 clones, about 88% found once. The sample taken for sequencing was PBMCs. The receptors stem from a man younger than 40 in good health and CMV-seronegative.

This chain joins TRBV5-1 and TRBJ2-7; D possibly corresponds to TRBD1 (5 bases). CDR3 size: 14 residues. V lost 2 bases and J lost 3, with 12 bases in between. CDR1 and CDR2 (germline): SGHRS, YFSETQ. The CDR3 coding sequence is TGCGCCAGCAGCTTACAGGTGGGTTTCTACGAGCAGTACTTC. Its protein product is CASSLQVGFYEQYF. Supplemented by reference TRBV5-1 and TRBJ2-7, the full variable domain reads KAGVTQTPRYLIKTRGQQVTLSCSPISGHRSVSWYQQTPGQGLQFLFEYFSETQRNKGNFPGRFSGRQFSNSRSEMNVSTLELGDSALYLCASSLQVGFYEQYFGPGTRLTVT.

This chain uses TRBV4-1 with TRBJ2-3, with 10 bases identical to TRBD2. CDR3 size: 17 residues. CDR1 MGHRA and CDR2 YSYEKL come from the germline V gene. V dropped 3 bases and J dropped 5; count of bases not matched to a gene: 11. For the CDR3, the DNA is TGCGCCAGCAGCCAGCTCCCCCGGGCTAGCGGGAGAGATACGCAGTATTTT. This codes for CASSQLPRASGRDTQYF.

Here the CDR3 reads CASSSSGRSYEQYF. CDR3 sequence (DNA): TGCGCCAGCAGCTCGAGCGGGAGGAGTTACGAGCAGTACTTC. The chain links TRBV5-1 to TRBJ2-7; 9 bases agree with TRBD2. V was pared by 3 bases and J by 4 bases, with 5 bases of the junction left unmatched. CDR3 length equals 14 residues. Germline V gene lookup returns CDR1 SGHRS and CDR2 YFSETQ.

V usage is TRBV5-4 and J usage is TRBJ2-5; a weak D match, TRBD1 (5 bases). CDR3 length: 17 residues. V gave up 3 bases and J gave up 1 base, with 19 bases separating them. Germline values: CDR1 SGHNT, CDR2 YYREEE (reference sequence). CDR3 in amino acids: CASSSKKGRVIQETQYF. As DNA, the CDR3 is TGTGCCAGCAGCTCAAAAAAGGGCAGGGTAATCCAAGAGACCCAGTACTTC.